This T cell receptor beta chain was sequenced during a study of blood T cell repertoires in COVID-19. Study-level background: Sources were T cells, B-cell-depleted T cells, or PBMCs; the material itself was cDNA or gDNA.

The CDR3 runs to 15 residues. Trimming stripped 6 bases from V and 4 bases from J, with 15 bases between. Looked up from germline, CDR1 is MNHEY and CDR2 is SVGAGI. Authors' analysis steps: Counts of nucleated cells, estimated from reference gene primer amplification, were obtained. The protocol was immunoSEQ multiplex PCR, while the TCRdb copy is restricted to in-frame clones and leaves out a portion. Clone size and V and J calls were adopted from that table, with D and trimming inferred from the DNA. The data contain about 190,000 clones, roughly four fifths of them seen just once; the ten biggest clones take up 5% to 6.5%.

The sequence derives from a woman in her sixties or seventies with active or convalescent COVID-19. Sequenced: peripheral blood. The rearrangement joins TRBV6-5 to TRBJ2-2; D is uncertain. DNA of the CDR3: TGTGCCAGCAGAGCCGACCGGAGTCCCACCGGGGAGCTGTTTTTT. Its protein is CASRADRSPTGELFF.